These T cell receptor beta chains were read from a single sample in a study of cytomegalovirus exposure and HLA in healthy donors. TCRdb keeps only in-frame clones here, not all; method: immunoSEQ multiplex PCR. This sample's clone table lists more than 100,000 clones. The source material was PBMCs. Receptors originate from a man aged 35 to 55 in good health and CMV-seronegative. CDR3s include the opening cysteine and the closing phenylalanine or tryptophan. D genes are given only for firm matches.

D,J,V,CDR3,DNA
NA,TRBJ1-4,TRBV4-3,CASRMIASEKLFF,TGCGCCAGCAGGATGATAGCTAGTGAAAAACTGTTTTTT
TRBD2,TRBJ2-3,TRBV7-2,CASRAPGGGDTQYF,TGTGCCAGCAGGGCCCCGGGAGGAGGAGATACGCAGTATTTT
TRBD1,TRBJ1-6,TRBV5-4,CASSRDSNSPLHF,TGTGCCAGCAGCCGGGACAGTAATTCACCCCTCCACTTT
NA,TRBJ2-1,TRBV7-2,CASSLFGSEQFF,TGTGCCAGCAGCCTTTTCGGGAGCGAGCAGTTCTTC
NA,TRBJ2-7,TRBV6-5,CASSYSRQGGDEQYF,TGTGCCAGCAGTTACTCGAGACAGGGCGGGGACGAGCAGTACTTC
TRBD1,TRBJ1-2,TRBV9,CASSVETGGEGYTF,TGTGCCAGCAGCGTAGAGACAGGGGGCGAGGGCTACACCTTC
NA,TRBJ2-1,TRBV9,CASSESPAYNEQFF,TGTGCCAGCAGCGAGTCCCCAGCCTACAATGAGCAGTTCTTC
NA,TRBJ1-2,TRBV29-1,CSVVEDRNYGYTF,TGCAGCGTTGTTGAAGACAGGAACTATGGCTACACCTTC
NA,TRBJ2-7,TRBV4-1,CASSHSWENYEQYF,TGCGCCAGCAGCCACTCGTGGGAGAACTACGAGCAGTACTTC
TRBD2,TRBJ2-3,TRBV19,CASSLNSGLAGVTDTQYF,TGTGCCAGTAGTCTAAACTCGGGACTAGCGGGGGTCACAGATACGCAGTATTTT
TRBD2,TRBJ2-7,TRBV5-1,CASSSLPGLADTYEQYF,TGCGCCAGCAGCTCGCTTCCGGGACTAGCGGATACCTACGAGCAGTACTTC
TRBD2,TRBJ2-7,TRBV7-6,CASSLAGTSNYEQYF,TGTGCCAGCAGCTTAGCCGGGACTAGCAACTACGAGCAGTACTTC
NA,TRBJ2-3,TRBV5-8,CASSLAADTQYF,TGTGCCAGCAGCTTAGCGGCAGATACGCAGTATTTT
NA,TRBJ1-1,TRBV7-2,CASSLAQGFREAFF,TGTGCCAGCAGCTTAGCCCAGGGATTCAGGGAAGCTTTCTTT
TRBD1,TRBJ2-7,TRBV7-8,CASSLVSQGARPGEQYF,TGTGCCAGCAGCTTAGTTTCGCAGGGGGCACGTCCGGGCGAGCAGTACTTC
TRBD2,TRBJ2-3,TRBV5-4,CASKAFGGRGGTDTQYF,TGTGCCAGCAAAGCGTTCGGCGGGAGGGGGGGCACAGATACGCAGTATTTT
TRBD2,TRBJ2-1,TRBV7-2,CASNGGRRSYNEQFF,TGTGCCAGCAACGGCGGGAGGCGTTCCTACAATGAGCAGTTCTTC
TRBD2,TRBJ2-7,TRBV5-1,CASSEAGAYEQYF,TGCGCCAGCAGCGAGGCGGGGGCCTACGAGCAGTACTTC
NA,TRBJ1-1,TRBV27,CASSFRTPKEAFF,TGTGCCAGCAGTTTCAGGACACCAAAGGAAGCTTTCTTT
NA,TRBJ2-1,TRBV19,CASSMSRGSYNEQFF,TGTGCCAGTAGTATGAGCCGAGGGTCCTACAATGAGCAGTTCTTC
NA,TRBJ2-2,TRBV2,CASRERTGNTGELFF,TGTGCCAGCAGGGAAAGAACAGGGAACACCGGGGAGCTGTTTTTT
NA,TRBJ2-1,TRBV6-5,CASSYTSGSHNEQFF,TGTGCCAGCAGTTACACGAGCGGCAGCCACAATGAGCAGTTCTTC
NA,TRBJ2-5,TRBV6-5,CASRKDYRETQYF,TGTGCCAGCAGAAAGGACTATCGAGAGACCCAGTACTTC
NA,TRBJ2-3,TRBV10-1,CASSLGGASDTQYF,TGCGCCAGCAGTTTGGGGGGGGCCTCAGATACGCAGTATTTT
TRBD1,TRBJ2-7,TRBV19,CASGRQGAYEQYF,TGTGCCAGTGGACGACAGGGGGCCTACGAGCAGTACTTC
TRBD1,TRBJ1-1,TRBV11-2,CASSYTGDEAFF,TGTGCCAGCAGCTACACAGGGGATGAAGCTTTCTTT
NA,TRBJ2-3,TRBV7-6,CASSSGQKDTQYF,TGTGCCAGCAGCTCCGGACAGAAAGATACGCAGTATTTT
NA,TRBJ1-2,TRBV7-9,CASSFAENYGYTF,TGTGCCAGCAGCTTCGCGGAAAACTATGGCTACACCTTC
TRBD1,TRBJ1-1,TRBV11-3,CASSPGGVSFTEAFF,TGTGCCAGCAGCCCAGGGGGAGTGTCGTTCACTGAAGCTTTCTTT
TRBD2,TRBJ2-5,TRBV2,CASSESRGGVQTQYF,TGTGCCAGCAGTGAATCTCGCGGGGGGGTGCAGACCCAGTACTTC
TRBD1,TRBJ2-7,TRBV27,CASSLGTGKYEQYF,TGTGCCAGCAGTTTAGGGACAGGGAAGTACGAGCAGTACTTC
NA,TRBJ2-7,TRBV15,CATSRDQNEQYF,TGTGCCACCAGCAGAGATCAGAACGAGCAGTACTTC
NA,TRBJ1-2,TRBV5-1,CASSPGGAYGYTF,TGCGCCAGCAGCCCCGGGGGTGCCTATGGCTACACCTTC
NA,TRBJ2-2,TRBV19,CASPGPNTGELFF,TGTGCTTCTCCTGGGCCGAACACCGGGGAGCTGTTTTTT
TRBD1,TRBJ2-2,TRBV7-2,CASSPHTGGRIGELFF,TGTGCCAGCAGCCCCCACACAGGGGGAAGAATCGGGGAGCTGTTTTTT
TRBD2,TRBJ2-1,TRBV6-6,CASRKTSGNNEQFF,TGTGCCAGCAGAAAGACTAGCGGAAACAATGAGCAGTTCTTC
NA,TRBJ1-6,TRBV6-1,CASSEGTDSYNSPLHF,TGTGCCAGCAGTGAAGGGACAGACTCTTATAATTCACCCCTCCACTTT
TRBD1,TRBJ2-7,TRBV6-5,CASSYETGGTYEQYF,TGTGCCAGCAGTTACGAGACAGGGGGCACCTACGAGCAGTACTTC
NA,TRBJ1-6,TRBV9,CASSVGGGPLHF,TGTGCCAGCAGCGTAGGGGGGGGACCCCTCCACTTT
NA,TRBJ2-2,TRBV30,CAWGWGGVRPGELFF,TGTGCCTGGGGCTGGGGGGGCGTCCGGCCCGGGGAGCTGTTTTTT
TRBD1,TRBJ1-5,TRBV2,CASSETGGWQPQHF,TGTGCCAGCAGTGAAACAGGGGGCTGGCAGCCCCAGCATTTT
NA,TRBJ1-1,TRBV5-1,CASSLVGQGGGVNTEAFF,TGCGCCAGCAGCTTGGTAGGCCAGGGCGGGGGGGTGAACACTGAAGCTTTCTTT
TRBD2,TRBJ2-1,TRBV27,CASTLLAGGRDEQFF,TGTGCCAGCACCCTTCTAGCGGGGGGCCGTGATGAGCAGTTCTTC